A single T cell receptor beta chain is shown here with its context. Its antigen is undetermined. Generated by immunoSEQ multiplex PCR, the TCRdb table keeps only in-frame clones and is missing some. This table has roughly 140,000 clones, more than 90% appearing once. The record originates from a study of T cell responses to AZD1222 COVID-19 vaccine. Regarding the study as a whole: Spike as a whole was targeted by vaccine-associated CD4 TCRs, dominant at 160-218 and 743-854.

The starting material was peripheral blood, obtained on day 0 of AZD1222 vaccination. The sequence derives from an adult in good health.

The CDR3 sequence is CASGLVLGWNTEAFF. Written as DNA, the CDR3 is TGTGCTAGTGGTTTGGTACTGGGATGGAACACTGAAGCTTTCTTT. The chain combines TRBV12-5 with TRBJ1-1; D gene ambiguous. There are 15 residues in the CDR3. Trimming removed 0 bases at V and 1 base at J, with 9 bases between. Germline V CDR1 and CDR2: LGHNT, FRNRAP.